One and the same sample provided the 17 T cell receptor beta chains below, sequenced in a study of Ad26.COV2.S vaccination and SARS-CoV-2 variants. Assay used: immunoSEQ multiplex PCR; TCRdb lists only in-frame clones, some missing. In the table there are 100,000 or so clones, roughly 80% of which are singletons. The source material was peripheral blood, sampled after recovery from COVID-19. These TCRs come from a human donor who had recovered from COVID-19.

This chain connects TRBV12-3 or TRBV12-4 to TRBJ1-2; possible D gene TRBD1, 6 bases. The CDR3 is made up of 13 amino acids. V was pared by 5 bases and J by 5 bases, with 12 bases between. CDR3 DNA: TGTGCCAGCAGTCTAGTCCAGGGGTATGGCTACACCTTC. This encodes CASSLVQGYGYTF.

The chain joins TRBV6-1 to TRBJ2-5, with 10 bases fitting TRBD2. V lost 2 bases to trimming and J lost 2 bases; unmatched junction nucleotides: 8. From germline, CDR1 is MNHNS and CDR2 SASEGT. This CDR3 contains 17 residues. CDR3 loop: CASSENQWTSGQETQYF. For the CDR3, the DNA is TGTGCCAGCAGTGAAAATCAGTGGACTAGCGGTCAAGAGACCCAGTACTTC.

The V call is TRBV3-1 (or the pseudogene TRBV3-2), the J call TRBJ2-5, with 13 positions matching TRBD2. Losses at the gene ends were 6 bases for V and 2 bases for J; bases not matched to a gene: 9. Germline CDR1 and CDR2: LGHDT and YNNKEL (reference sequence). This CDR3 is built from 17 residues. The CDR3 region is CASRGGLAGAAQETQYF. The CDR3 nucleotides are TGTGCCAGCAGAGGCGGACTAGCGGGGGCAGCACAAGAGACCCAGTACTTC.

This chain joins TRBV2 and TRBJ2-7; TRBD2 might be the D (6 bases). The CDR3 is 14 residues long. Germline loops: CDR1 SNHLY, CDR2 FYNNEI. The V end was cut by 6 bases, the J end by 1 base, with 13 bases between. In DNA, the CDR3 is TGTGCCAGCAGCGACGGGGGAAGGTCCTACGAGCAGTACTTC. Its translation: CASSDGGRSYEQYF. The full variable domain, rest sourced from reference TRBV2 and TRBJ2-7, is EPEVTQTPSHQVTQMGQEVILRCVPISNHLYFYWYRQILGQKVEFLVSFYNNEISEKSEIFDDQFSVERPDGSNFTLKIRSTKLEDSAMYFCASSDGGRSYEQYFGPGTRLTVT.

The chain couples TRBV9 to TRBJ2-1, with 9 bases fitting TRBD1. Germline V gene data show CDR1 as SGDLS and CDR2 as YYNGEE. Germline trimming cut 0 bases from V and 6 bases from J; bases unmatched to any gene: 4. The CDR3 is 15 amino acids. CDR3 sequence (DNA): TGTGCCAGCAGCGTAGGTGGGACAGGGCCCAATGAGCAGTTCTTC. Amino acids: CASSVGGTGPNEQFF.

The V and J genes are TRBV19 and TRBJ2-7; no clear D. V shed 0 bases and J shed 2 bases, with 11 bases lying between them. CDR1 is LNHDA, CDR2 SQIVND, per germline (reference sequence). The CDR3 has 15 amino acids. As DNA, the CDR3 is TGTGCCAGTAGTATAGATCCCTCTCCAGCCTACGAGCAGTACTTC. It encodes CASSIDPSPAYEQYF.

This chain joins TRBV5-6 and TRBJ2-6; D is unclear. The germline V and J ends were trimmed by 0 bases and 1 base, with 5 bases remaining between them. CDR1 SGHDT and CDR2 YYEEEE come from the germline V gene. This CDR3 comprises 15 residues. The DNA for the CDR3 is TGTGCCAGCAGCTTGGCCGGTTCTGGGGCCAACGTCCTGACTTTC. This sequence encodes CASSLAGSGANVLTF. The whole variable domain, remainder taken from reference TRBV5-6 and TRBJ2-6, is DAGVTQSPTHLIKTRGQQVTLRCSPKSGHDTVSWYQQALGQGPQFIFQYYEEEERQRGNFPDRFSGHQFPNYSSELNVNALLLGDSALYLCASSLAGSGANVLTFGAGSRLTVL.

This clone showed up just a few times. The rearrangement joins TRBV5-1 to TRBJ2-6; D ambiguous. Germline V lookup: CDR1 SGHRS, CDR2 YFSETQ. The ends were cut back, 0 bases at V and 2 bases at J, with 12 bases in the middle. This CDR3 is 17 amino acids long. In DNA form, the CDR3 reads TGCGCCAGCAGCTTGGAGGCGTCGAACGCTGGGGCCAACGTCCTGACTTTC. It translates to CASSLEASNAGANVLTF.

V is TRBV2 and J is TRBJ2-3, with 8 nucleotides matching TRBD2. V lost 1 base and J lost 7; bases outside the gene matches: 7. The CDR3 length is 15 residues. The germline gives CDR1 SNHLY, CDR2 FYNNEI. CDR3 DNA: TGTGCCAGCAGTGAAGAGGGTAGCGGGGTAAATACGCAGTATTTT. Encoded protein: CASSEEGSGVNTQYF.

This chain joins TRBV11-2 and TRBJ1-6, with TRBD1 matching over 8 bases. V was pared by 0 bases and J by 13 bases, with 8 bases of the junction left unmatched. Germline-derived CDR1 and CDR2 are SGHAT and FQNNGV. The CDR3 runs 15 residues. Here the CDR3 DNA reads TGTGCCAGCAGCTTAGAGCTTGGGACAGGAAGCCCCCTCCACTTT. It specifies CASSLELGTGSPLHF.

This sequence joins TRBV28 and TRBJ2-7; D is possibly TRBD2 (5 bases). Trimming took off 5 bases at V and 2 bases at J, with 10 bases between the two ends. This CDR3 region has 13 residues. The germline gives CDR1 MDHEN, CDR2 SYDVKM. The CDR3 region has the DNA TGTGCCAGCAGTCCCCGGGGTCCCTACGAGCAGTACTTC. It specifies CASSPRGPYEQYF.

This clone appeared once. The chain couples TRBV5-1 to TRBJ1-1, with TRBD1 as a possible D gene (5 bases). Trimming cost V 4 bases and J 0 bases, with 7 bases left between them. This CDR3 is built from 13 residues. Germline CDR1 reads SGHRS; CDR2 reads YFSETQ. CDR3 in amino acids: CASSDSMNTEAFF. DNA for the CDR3: TGCGCCAGCAGCGACAGCATGAACACTGAAGCTTTCTTT.

This clone has a single count. The chain recombines TRBV2 with TRBJ1-6, with D maybe TRBD1 (6 bases). This CDR3 region has 13 residues. From germline, CDR1 is SNHLY and CDR2 FYNNEI. The V end was cut by 4 bases, the J end by 14 bases, with 15 bases between. The CDR3 nucleotides read TGTGCCAGCAGTGTACAGGGAGTCTTCACCCTCCACTTT. It codes for CASSVQGVFTLHF.

The J gene is TRBJ1-2, the V gene TRBV5-1; D is perhaps TRBD1 (5 bases). CDR1 SGHRS and CDR2 YFSETQ come from the germline V gene. The CDR3 totals 13 residues. The V gene lost 1 base and the J gene lost 6 bases, with 10 bases spanning the gap. CDR3 region: CASSLQTDHGYTF. CDR3 nucleotide sequence: TGCGCCAGCAGCTTGCAGACAGATCATGGCTACACCTTC.

V usage is TRBV29-1 and J usage is TRBJ1-2; D perhaps matches TRBD1 (5 bases). V gave up 5 bases and J gave up 4 bases, with 8 bases separating them. Germline lookup yields CDR1 SQVTM and CDR2 ANQGSEA. The CDR3 has 11 residues. CDR3 residues: CSVKGTYGYTF. The CDR3, as DNA: TGCAGCGTTAAAGGGACCTATGGCTACACCTTC.

This clone was seen just once. V is TRBV29-1 and J is TRBJ2-2; TRBD1 aligns across 7 bases. Germline CDR1 SQVTM, CDR2 ANQGSEA. The CDR3 consists of 11 residues. Trimming took 6 bases from V and 6 from J; bases not matched to a gene: 1. DNA for the CDR3: TGCAGCGTGGGACAGTCCGGGGAGCTGTTTTTT. Amino acid sequence: CSVGQSGELFF.

The chain joins TRBV5-1 to TRBJ1-4; D remains ambiguous. The CDR3 runs 17 residues. Between the trimmed V and J ends, which lost 2 bases and 2 bases, there was a span of 16 bases. Germline assignment: CDR1 SGHRS and CDR2 YFSETQ. The CDR3 region is CASSFRGPGRTNEKLFF. CDR3 nucleotide sequence: TGCGCCAGCAGCTTTCGAGGACCGGGGAGGACTAATGAAAAACTGTTTTTT.